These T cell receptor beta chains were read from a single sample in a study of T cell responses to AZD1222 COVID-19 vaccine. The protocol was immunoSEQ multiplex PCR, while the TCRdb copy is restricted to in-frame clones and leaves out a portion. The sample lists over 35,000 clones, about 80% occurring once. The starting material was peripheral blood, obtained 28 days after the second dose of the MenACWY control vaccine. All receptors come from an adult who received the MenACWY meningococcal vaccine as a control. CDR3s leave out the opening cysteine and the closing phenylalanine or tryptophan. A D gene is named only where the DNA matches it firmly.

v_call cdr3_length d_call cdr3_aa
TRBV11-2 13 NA ASSSVRRSGNTIY
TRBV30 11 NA AWSPRAGYGYT
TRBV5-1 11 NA ASSLGTGGGYT
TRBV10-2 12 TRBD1 ASSTGTENEKLF
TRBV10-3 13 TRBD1 AISPGQGGNQPQH
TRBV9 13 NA ASSTRENMNTEAF
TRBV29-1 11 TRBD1 SVGDRSRGLQH
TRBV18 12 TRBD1 ASSLYRGENIQY
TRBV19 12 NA ASSIQGPLEPQH
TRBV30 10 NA AWSVPQDGYT
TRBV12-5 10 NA ASGLGGGEQF
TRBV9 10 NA ASSRLGEEQF
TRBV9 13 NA ASSAYGGARTEAF
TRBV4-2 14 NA ASSQEGGGVVTEAF
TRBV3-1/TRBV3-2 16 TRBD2 ASSQEGKLAGRTDTQY
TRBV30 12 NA AWSVGGRGTEAF
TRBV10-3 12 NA AISEPAGREEQY
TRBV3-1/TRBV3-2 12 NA ASSRDGLSTEAF
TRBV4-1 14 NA ASSQEGTPGGNTIY
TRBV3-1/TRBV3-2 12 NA ASSPGQSNYGYT
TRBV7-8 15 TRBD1 ASSSTRRTGYQETQY
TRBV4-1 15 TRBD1 ASSQDRARGQSYEQY
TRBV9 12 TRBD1 ASSITGGSYEQY
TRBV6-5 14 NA ASSYAGIRGGYEQY
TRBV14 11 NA ASSQDYSYGYT
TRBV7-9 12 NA ASSVTYHRKGYT
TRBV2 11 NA ASRKDSALEGH
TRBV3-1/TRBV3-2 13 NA ASSQQQAGGEKLF
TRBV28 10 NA ASRDLPYEQY
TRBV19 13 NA ASSNPLTGTYEQY
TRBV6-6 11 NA ASSRDTKYGYT
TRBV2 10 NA ASSAQGNGYT
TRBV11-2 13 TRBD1 ASSPIRGLDTEAF
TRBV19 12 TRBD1 ASSMGQKNQPQH
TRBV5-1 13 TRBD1 ASSSGAGGYNEQF
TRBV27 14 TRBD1 ASSLAPTGGHYGYT
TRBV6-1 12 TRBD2 ASSRGGRPEEQF
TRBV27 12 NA ASNRIQGGTEAF
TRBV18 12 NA ASSPTGGNQPQH
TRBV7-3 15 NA ASSLLGRQAPSYEQY
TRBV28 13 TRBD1 ASRPPQGKVSEQY
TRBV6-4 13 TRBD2 ASSDVAGSYNEQF
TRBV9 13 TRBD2 ASSVSIRLAEELF
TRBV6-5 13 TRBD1 ASSYSGGGNSPLH
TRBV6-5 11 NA ASSYGRNTEAF
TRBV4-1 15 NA ASSQVPGWGGGYGYT
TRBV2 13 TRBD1 ASRGQRGLEQPQH
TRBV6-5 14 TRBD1 ASSYGAGGDTGELF
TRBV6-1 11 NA ASSEPLAAEAF
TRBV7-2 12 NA ASSLRRGTDTQY
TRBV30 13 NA AWSVPRKANYGYT
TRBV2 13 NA ASSEITISGNTIY
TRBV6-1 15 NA ASSALFGGGTSYEQY
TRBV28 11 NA ASSFRGEETQY
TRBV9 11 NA ASSVDDRGTQY